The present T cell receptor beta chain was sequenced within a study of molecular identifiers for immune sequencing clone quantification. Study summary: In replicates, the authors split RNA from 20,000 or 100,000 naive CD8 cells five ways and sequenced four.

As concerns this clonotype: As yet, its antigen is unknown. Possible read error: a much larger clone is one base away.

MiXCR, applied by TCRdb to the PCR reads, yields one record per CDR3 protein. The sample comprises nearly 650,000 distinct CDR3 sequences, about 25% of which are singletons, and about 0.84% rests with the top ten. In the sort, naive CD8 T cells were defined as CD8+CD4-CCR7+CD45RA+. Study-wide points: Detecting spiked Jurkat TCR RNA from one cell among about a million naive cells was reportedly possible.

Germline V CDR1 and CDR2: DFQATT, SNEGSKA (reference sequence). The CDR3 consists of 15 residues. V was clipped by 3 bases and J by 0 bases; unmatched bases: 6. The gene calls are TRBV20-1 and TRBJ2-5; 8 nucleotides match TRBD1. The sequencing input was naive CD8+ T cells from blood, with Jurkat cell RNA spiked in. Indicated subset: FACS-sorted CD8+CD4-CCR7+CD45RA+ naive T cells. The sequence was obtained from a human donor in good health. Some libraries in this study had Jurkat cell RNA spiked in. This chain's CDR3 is CSASGQGRYQETQYF. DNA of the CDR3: TGCAGTGCTAGCGGACAGGGAAGGTACCAAGAGACCCAGTACTTC.